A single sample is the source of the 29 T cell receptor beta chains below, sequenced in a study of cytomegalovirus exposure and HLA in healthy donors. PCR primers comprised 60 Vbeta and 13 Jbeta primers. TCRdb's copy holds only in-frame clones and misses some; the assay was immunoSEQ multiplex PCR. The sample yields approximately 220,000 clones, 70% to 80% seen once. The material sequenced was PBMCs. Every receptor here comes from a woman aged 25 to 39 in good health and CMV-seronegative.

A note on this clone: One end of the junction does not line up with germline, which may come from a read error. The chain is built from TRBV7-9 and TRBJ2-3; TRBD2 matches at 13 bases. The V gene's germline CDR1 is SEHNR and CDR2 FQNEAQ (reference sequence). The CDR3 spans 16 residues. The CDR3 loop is CSSSLRDGTSGETQYF. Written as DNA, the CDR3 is TGTTCCAGCAGCTTACGAGACGGGACTAGCGGGGAAACGCAGTATTTT.

The CDR3 sequence: CASGFNYRRDTEAFF. CDR3 DNA sequence: TGTGCTAGTGGTTTTAACTACAGGAGGGACACTGAAGCTTTCTTT. The genes are TRBV12-5 and TRBJ1-1; possibly TRBD1 for D (5 bases). Germline CDR1 reads LGHNT; CDR2 reads FRNRAP. The CDR3 runs to 15 residues. Trimming stripped 3 bases from V and 3 bases from J, with 14 bases between.

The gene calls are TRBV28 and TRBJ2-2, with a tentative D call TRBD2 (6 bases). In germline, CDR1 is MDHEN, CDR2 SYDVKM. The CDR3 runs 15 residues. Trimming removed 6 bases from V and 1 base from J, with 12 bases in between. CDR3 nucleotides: TGTGCCAGCAGGTCAGCGGGCAAGAACACCGGGGAGCTGTTTTTT. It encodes CASRSAGKNTGELFF. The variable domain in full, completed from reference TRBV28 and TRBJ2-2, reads DVKVTQSSRYLVKRTGEKVFLECVQDMDHENMFWYRQDPGLGLRLIYFSYDVKMKEKGDIPEGYSVSREKKERFSLILESASTNQTSMYLCASRSAGKNTGELFFGEGSRLTVL.

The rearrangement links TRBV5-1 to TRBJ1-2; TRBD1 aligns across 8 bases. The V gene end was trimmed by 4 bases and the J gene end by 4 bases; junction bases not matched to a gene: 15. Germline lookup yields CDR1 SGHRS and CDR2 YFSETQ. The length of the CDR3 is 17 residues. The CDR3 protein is CASSTGQGAGLSYGYTF. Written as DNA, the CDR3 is TGCGCCAGCAGCACCGGACAGGGAGCGGGATTGAGCTATGGCTACACCTTC.

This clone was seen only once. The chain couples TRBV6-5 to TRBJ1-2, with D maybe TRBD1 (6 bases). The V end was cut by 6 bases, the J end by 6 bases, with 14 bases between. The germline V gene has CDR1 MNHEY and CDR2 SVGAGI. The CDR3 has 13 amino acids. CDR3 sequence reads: CASSPGTSNGYTF. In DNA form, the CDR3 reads TGTGCCAGCAGCCCCGGGACATCGAATGGCTACACCTTC.

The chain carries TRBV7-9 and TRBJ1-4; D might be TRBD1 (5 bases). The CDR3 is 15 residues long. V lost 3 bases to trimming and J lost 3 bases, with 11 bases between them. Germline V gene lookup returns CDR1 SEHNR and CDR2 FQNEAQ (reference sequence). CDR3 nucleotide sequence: TGTGCCAGCAGCTTTTCGGGACTATCTAATGAAAAACTGTTTTTT. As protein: CASSFSGLSNEKLFF.

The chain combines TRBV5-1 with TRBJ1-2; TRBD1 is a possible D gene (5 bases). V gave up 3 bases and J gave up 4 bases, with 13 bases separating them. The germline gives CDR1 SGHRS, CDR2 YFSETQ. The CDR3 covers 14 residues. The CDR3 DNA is TGCGCCAGCAGCTCCCCTGGGGCAGGCTATGGCTACACCTTC. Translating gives CASSSPGAGYGYTF.

CDR3 DNA: TGTGCCAGCAGCCCGTGGGACAGGGCGTACCAAGAGACCCAGTACTTC. Amino acid sequence: CASSPWDRAYQETQYF. The chain couples TRBV7-8 to TRBJ2-5; 9 bases are a match to TRBD1. The V gene end was trimmed by 5 bases and the J gene end by 0 bases; junction bases not matched to a gene: 7. The CDR3 runs 16 residues. CDR1 SGHVS and CDR2 FQNEAQ come from the germline V gene.

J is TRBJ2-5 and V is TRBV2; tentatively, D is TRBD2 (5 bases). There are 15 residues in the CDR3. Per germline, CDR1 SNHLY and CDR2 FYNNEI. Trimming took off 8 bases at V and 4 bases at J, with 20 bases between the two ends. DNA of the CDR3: TGTGCCAGCCAATCGGTCCGAGGGCTAGGAGAGACCCAGTACTTC. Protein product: CASQSVRGLGETQYF.

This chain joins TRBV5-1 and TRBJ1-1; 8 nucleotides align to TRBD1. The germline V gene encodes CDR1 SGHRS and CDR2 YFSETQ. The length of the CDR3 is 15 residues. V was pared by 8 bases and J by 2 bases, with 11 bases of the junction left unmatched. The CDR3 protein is CASRQTGGSNTEAFF. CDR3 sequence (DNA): TGCGCCAGTCGGCAAACAGGGGGGTCCAACACTGAAGCTTTCTTT.

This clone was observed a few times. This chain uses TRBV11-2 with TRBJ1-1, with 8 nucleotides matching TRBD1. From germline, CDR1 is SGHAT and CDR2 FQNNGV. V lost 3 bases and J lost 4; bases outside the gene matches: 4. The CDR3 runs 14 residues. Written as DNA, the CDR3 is TGTGCCAGCAGCTTTGCAGGGGGCGGCACTGAAGCTTTCTTT. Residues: CASSFAGGGTEAFF.

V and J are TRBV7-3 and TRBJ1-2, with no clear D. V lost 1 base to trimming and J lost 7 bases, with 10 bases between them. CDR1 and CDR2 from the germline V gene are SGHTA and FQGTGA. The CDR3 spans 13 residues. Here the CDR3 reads CASSLSPGGGYTF. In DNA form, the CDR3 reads TGTGCCAGCAGCTTAAGCCCGGGTGGTGGCTACACCTTC.

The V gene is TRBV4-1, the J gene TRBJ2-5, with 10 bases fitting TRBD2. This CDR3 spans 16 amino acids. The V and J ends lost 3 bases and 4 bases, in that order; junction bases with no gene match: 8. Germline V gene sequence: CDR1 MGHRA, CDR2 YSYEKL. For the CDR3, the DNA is TGCGCCAGCAGCCAGGTACCTAGCGGGGGCGGAGAGACCCAGTACTTC. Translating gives CASSQVPSGGGETQYF.

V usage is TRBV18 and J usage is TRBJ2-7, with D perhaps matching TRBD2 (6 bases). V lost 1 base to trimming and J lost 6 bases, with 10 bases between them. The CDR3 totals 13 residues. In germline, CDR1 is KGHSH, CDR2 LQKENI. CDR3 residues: CASSPLRDSEQYF. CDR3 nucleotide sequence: TGTGCCAGCTCACCACTGCGGGACTCCGAGCAGTACTTC. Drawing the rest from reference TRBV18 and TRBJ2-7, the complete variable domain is NAGVMQNPRHLVRRRGQEARLRCSPMKGHSHVYWYRQLPEEGLKFMVYLQKENIIDESGMPKERFSAEFPKEGPSILRIQQVVRGDSAAYFCASSPLRDSEQYFGPGTRLTVT.

The CDR3 loop reads CASRGVGPYNEQFF. CDR3 coding DNA: TGTGCCAGCAGGGGAGTTGGCCCGTACAATGAGCAGTTCTTC. The chain links TRBV6-5 to TRBJ2-1; possibly TRBD2 for D (5 bases). V lost 6 bases, J lost 4 bases, and 13 bases lay in between. The germline gives CDR1 MNHEY, CDR2 SVGAGI. This CDR3 has 14 amino acids.

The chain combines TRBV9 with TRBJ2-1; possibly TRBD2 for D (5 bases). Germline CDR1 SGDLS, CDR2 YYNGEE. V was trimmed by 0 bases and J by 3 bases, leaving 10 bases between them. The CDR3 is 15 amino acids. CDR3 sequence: CASSVGTGSYNEQFF. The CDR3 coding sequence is TGTGCCAGCAGCGTAGGAACGGGGAGCTACAATGAGCAGTTCTTC.

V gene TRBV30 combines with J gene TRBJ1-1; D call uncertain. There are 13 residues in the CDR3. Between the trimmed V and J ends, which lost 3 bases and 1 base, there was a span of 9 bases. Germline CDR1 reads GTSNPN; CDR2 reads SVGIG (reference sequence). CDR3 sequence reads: CAWRVTRNTEAFF. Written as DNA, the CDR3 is TGTGCCTGGAGAGTTACACGGAACACTGAAGCTTTCTTT.

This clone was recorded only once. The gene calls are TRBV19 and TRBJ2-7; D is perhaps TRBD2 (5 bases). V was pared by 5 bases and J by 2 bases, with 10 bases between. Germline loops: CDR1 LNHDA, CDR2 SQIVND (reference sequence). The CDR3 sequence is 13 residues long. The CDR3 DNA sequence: TGTGCCAGTAGTTCTAGCTCGCCCTACGAGCAGTACTTC. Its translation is CASSSSSPYEQYF.

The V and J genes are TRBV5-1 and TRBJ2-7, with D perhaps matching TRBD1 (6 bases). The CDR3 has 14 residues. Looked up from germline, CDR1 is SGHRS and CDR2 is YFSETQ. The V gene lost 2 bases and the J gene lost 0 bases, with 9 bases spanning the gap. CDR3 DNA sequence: TGCGCCAGCAGCTTCAGGGGAAGCTCCTACGAGCAGTACTTC. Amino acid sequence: CASSFRGSSYEQYF.

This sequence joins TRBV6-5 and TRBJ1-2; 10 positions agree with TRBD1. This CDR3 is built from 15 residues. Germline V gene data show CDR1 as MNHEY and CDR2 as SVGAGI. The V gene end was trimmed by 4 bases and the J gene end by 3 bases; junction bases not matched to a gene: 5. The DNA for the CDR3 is TGTGCCAGCAGTTCCTTCGGGACAGGGGACTATGGCTACACCTTC. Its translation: CASSSFGTGDYGYTF.

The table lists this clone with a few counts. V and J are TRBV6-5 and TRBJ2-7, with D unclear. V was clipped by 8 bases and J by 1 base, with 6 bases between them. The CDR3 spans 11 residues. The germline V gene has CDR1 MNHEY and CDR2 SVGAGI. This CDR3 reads CASGQSYEQYF. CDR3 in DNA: TGTGCCAGCGGTCAGTCCTACGAGCAGTACTTC.

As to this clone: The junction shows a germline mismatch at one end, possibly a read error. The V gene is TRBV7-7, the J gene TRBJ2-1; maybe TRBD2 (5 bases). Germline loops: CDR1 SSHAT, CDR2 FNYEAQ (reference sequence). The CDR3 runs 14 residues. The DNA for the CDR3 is TGTGCTAGCAGTGGACTTGGCTCCTACAATGAGCAGTTCTTC. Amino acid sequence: CASSGLGSYNEQFF.

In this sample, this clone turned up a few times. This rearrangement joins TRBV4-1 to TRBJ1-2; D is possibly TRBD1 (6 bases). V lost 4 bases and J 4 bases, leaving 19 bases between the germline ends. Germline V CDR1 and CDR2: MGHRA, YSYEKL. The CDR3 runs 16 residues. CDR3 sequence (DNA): TGCGCCAGCAGCCCGCAGTCCACAGGGAACGTCTATGGCTACACCTTC. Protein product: CASSPQSTGNVYGYTF.

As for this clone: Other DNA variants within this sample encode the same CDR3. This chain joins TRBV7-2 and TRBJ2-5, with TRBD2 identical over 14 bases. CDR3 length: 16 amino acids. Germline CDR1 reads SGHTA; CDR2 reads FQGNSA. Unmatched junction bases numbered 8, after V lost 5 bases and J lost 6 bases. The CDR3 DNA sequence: TGTGCCAGCAGCCAGCTTGGACTAGCGGGGGGAAAGACCCAGTACTTC. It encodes CASSQLGLAGGKTQYF.

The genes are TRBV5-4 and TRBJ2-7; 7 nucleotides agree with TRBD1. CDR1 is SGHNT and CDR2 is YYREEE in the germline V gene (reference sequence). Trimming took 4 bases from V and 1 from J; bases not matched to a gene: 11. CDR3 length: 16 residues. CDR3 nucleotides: TGTGCCAGCAGCATAACCTCCGGGACAGCTTCCTACGAGCAGTACTTC. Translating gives CASSITSGTASYEQYF. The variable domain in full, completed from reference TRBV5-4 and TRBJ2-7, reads ETGVTQSPTHLIKTRGQQVTLRCSSQSGHNTVSWYQQALGQGPQFIFQYYREEENGRGNFPPRFSGLQFPNYSSELNVNALELDDSALYLCASSITSGTASYEQYFGPGTRLTVT.

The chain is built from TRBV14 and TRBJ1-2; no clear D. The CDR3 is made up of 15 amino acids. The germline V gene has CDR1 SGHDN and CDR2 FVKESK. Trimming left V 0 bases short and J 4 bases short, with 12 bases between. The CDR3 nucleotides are TGTGCCAGCAGCCAAGAACACAGTGCATTCTATGGCTACACCTTC. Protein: CASSQEHSAFYGYTF.

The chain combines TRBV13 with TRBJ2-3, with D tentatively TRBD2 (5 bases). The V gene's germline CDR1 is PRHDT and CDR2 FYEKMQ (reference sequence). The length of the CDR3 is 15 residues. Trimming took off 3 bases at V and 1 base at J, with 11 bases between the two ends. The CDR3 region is CASSFGSAGTDTQYF. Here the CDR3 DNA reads TGTGCCAGCAGCTTCGGTAGCGCGGGCACAGATACGCAGTATTTT.

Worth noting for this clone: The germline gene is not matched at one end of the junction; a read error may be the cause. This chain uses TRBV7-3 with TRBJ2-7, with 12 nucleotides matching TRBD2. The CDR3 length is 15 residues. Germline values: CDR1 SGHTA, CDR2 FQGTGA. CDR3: CSSSASGGVGYEQYF. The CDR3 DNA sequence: TGTTCCAGCAGCGCTAGCGGGGGGGTAGGGTACGAGCAGTACTTC.

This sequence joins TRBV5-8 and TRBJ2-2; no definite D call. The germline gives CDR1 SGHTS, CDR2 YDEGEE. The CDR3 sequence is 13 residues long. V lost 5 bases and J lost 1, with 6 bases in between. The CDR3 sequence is CASSRQNTGELFF. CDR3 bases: TGTGCCAGCAGTCGACAGAACACCGGGGAGCTGTTTTTT.